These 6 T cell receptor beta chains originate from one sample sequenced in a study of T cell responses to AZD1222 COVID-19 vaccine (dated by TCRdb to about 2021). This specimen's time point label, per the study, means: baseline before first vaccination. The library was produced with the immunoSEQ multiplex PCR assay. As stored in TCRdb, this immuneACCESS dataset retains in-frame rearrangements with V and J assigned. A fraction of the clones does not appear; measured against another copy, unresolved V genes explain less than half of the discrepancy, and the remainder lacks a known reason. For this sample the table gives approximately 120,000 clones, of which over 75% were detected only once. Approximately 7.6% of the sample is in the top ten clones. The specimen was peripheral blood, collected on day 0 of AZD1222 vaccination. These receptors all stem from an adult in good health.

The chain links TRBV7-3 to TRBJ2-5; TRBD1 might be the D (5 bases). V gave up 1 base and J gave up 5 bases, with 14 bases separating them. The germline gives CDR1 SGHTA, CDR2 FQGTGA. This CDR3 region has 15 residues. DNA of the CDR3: TGTGCCAGCAGCTTAAAGGCAGGGCCAGGGGAGACCCAGTACTTC. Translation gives CASSLKAGPGETQYF.

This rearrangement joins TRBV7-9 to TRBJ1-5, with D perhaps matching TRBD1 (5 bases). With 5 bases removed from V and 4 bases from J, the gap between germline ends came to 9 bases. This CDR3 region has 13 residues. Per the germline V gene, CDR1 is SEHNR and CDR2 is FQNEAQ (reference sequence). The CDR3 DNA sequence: TGTGCCAGCAGCAAACAGGAGAATCAGCCCCAGCATTTT. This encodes CASSKQENQPQHF.

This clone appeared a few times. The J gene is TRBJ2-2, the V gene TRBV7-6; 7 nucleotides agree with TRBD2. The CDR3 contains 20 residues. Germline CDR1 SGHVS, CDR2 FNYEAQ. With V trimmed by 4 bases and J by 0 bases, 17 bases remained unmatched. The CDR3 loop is CASSSQTNPGGTANTGELFF. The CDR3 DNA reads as TGTGCCAGCAGCTCGCAAACCAACCCCGGGGGGACGGCGAACACCGGGGAGCTGTTTTTT.

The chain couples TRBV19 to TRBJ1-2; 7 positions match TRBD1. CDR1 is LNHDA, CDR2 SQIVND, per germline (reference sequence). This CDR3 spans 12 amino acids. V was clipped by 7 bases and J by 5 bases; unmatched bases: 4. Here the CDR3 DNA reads TGTGCCAGTACCGACAGGGTTTATGGCTACACCTTC. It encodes CASTDRVYGYTF.

CDR3 protein: CASSPSSGAFYEQYF. The CDR3 DNA follows: TGTGCCAGTAGTCCCTCTAGCGGGGCCTTTTACGAGCAGTACTTC. V usage is TRBV19 and J usage is TRBJ2-7, with 9 nucleotides matching TRBD2. Germline assignment: CDR1 LNHDA and CDR2 SQIVND (reference sequence). CDR3 length: 15 amino acids. The trim removed 5 bases at V and 4 bases at J, leaving 9 bases unmatched.

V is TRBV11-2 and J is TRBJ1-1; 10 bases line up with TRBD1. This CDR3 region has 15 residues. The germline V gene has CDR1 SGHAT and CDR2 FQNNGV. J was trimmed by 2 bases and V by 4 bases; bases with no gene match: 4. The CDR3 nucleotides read TGTGCCAGCAGCTGGGGGACAGGGGCAAACACTGAAGCTTTCTTT. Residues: CASSWGTGANTEAFF.